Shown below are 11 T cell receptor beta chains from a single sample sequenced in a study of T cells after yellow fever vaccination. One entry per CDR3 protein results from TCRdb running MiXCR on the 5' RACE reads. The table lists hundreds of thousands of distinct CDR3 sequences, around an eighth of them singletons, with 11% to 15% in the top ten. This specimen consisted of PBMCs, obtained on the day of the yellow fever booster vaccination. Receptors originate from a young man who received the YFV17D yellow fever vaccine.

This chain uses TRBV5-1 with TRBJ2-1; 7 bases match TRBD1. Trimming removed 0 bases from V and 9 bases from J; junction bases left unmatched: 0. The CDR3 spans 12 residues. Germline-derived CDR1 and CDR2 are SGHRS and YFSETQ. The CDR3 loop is CASSLGDSEQFF. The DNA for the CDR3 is TGCGCCAGCAGCTTGGGGGACAGTGAGCAGTTCTTC.

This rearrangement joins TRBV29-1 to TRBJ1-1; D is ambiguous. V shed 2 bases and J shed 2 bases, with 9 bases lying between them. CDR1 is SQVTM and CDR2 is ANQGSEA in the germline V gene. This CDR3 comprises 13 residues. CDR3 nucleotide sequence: TGCAGCGTTGAATCGGCAGCTAACACTGAAGCTTTCTTT. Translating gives CSVESAANTEAFF.

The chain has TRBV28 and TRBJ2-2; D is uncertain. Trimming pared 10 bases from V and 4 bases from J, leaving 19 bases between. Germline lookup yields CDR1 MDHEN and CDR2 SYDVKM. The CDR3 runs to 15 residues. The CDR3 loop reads CATRTTVYLTGELFF. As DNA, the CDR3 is TGTGCCACCCGGACGACCGTCTACCTCACCGGGGAGCTGTTTTTT.

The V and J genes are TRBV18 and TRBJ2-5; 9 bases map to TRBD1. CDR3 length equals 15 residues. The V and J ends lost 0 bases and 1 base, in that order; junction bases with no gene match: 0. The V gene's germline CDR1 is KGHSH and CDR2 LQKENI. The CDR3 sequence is CASSPPGQGQETQYF. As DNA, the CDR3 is TGTGCCAGCTCACCACCGGGACAGGGCCAAGAGACCCAGTACTTC.

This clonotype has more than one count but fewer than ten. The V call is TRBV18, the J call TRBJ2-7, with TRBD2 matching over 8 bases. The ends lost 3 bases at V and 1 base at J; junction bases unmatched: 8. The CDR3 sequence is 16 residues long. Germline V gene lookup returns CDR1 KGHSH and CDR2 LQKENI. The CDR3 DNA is TGTGCCAGCTCACCTGCTCAAGCGGGAGTATCCTACGAGCAGTACTTC. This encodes CASSPAQAGVSYEQYF.

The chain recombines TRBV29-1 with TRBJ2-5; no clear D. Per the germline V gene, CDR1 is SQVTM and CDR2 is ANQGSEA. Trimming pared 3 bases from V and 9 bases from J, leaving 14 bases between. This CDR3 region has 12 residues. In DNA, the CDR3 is TGCAGCGTTGACCCCGTTCGAGGCGCCCAGTACTTC. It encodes CSVDPVRGAQYF.

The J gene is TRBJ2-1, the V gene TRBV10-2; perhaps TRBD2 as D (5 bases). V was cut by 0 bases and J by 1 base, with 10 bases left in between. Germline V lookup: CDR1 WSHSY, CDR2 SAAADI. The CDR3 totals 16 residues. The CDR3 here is CASSESGSESYNEQFF. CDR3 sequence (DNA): TGCGCCAGCAGTGAGTCTGGGAGCGAATCCTACAATGAGCAGTTCTTC.

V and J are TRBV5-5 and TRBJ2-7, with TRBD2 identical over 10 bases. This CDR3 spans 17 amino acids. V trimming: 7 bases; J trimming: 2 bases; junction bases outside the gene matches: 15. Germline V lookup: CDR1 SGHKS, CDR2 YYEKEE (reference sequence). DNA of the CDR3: TGTGCCAGCGTGGCTTACCTAGCGGGAGTCCTTCCCTACGAGCAGTACTTC. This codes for CASVAYLAGVLPYEQYF.

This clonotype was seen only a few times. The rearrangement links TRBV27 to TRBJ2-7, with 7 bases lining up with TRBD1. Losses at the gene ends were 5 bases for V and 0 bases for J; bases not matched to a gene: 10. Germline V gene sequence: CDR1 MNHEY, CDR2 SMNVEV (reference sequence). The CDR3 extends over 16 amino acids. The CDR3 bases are TGTGCCAGCAGTATGGACAGGTCACCGAGCTCCTACGAGCAGTACTTC. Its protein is CASSMDRSPSSYEQYF.

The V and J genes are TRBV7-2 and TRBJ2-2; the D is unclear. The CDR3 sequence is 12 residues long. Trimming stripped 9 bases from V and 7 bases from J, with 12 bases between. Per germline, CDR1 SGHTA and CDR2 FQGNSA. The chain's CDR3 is CASRPGFGELFF. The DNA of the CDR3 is TGTGCCAGTCGGCCCGGGTTCGGGGAGCTGTTTTTT.

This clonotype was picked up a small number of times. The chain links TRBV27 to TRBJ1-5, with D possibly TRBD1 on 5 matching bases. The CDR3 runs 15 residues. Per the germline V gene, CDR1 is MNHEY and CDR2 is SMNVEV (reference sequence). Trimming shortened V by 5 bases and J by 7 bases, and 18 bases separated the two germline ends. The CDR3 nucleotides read TGTGCCAGCAGTCCCTCGCTGGGGGATTGGCAGCCCCAGCATTTT. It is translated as CASSPSLGDWQPQHF.